What follows are 30 T cell receptor beta chains derived from one specimen sequenced in a study of T cell changes during pregnancy in multiple sclerosis. TCRdb's copy holds only in-frame clones and misses some; the assay was immunoSEQ multiplex PCR. This sample carries about 60,000 clones, around 96% of them seen once, and the ten largest clones take 2% to 2.5%. The input for sequencing was CD8+ T cells from peripheral blood mononuclear cells, taken after pregnancy. These receptors were taken from a female donor with multiple sclerosis, enrolled in a pregnancy study.

The V gene is TRBV9, the J gene TRBJ2-3; tentatively, D is TRBD1 (5 bases). Deletions cut 2 bases from V and 2 bases from J, with 12 bases between. Germline CDR1 and CDR2: SGDLS and YYNGEE. The CDR3 is 15 amino acids. DNA of the CDR3: TGTGCCAGCAGCGTCACGCCAGGGATCACAGATACGCAGTATTTT. It codes for CASSVTPGITDTQYF.

V is TRBV27 and J is TRBJ1-1; D remains ambiguous. Trimming left V 4 bases short and J 5 bases short, with 8 bases between. The V gene's germline CDR1 is MNHEY and CDR2 SMNVEV (reference sequence). The CDR3 is made up of 12 amino acids. As DNA, the CDR3 is TGTGCCAGCAGTTGGTCGGGAACTGAAGCTTTCTTT. Translated: CASSWSGTEAFF.

In its sample, this clone was seen a few times. The chain employs TRBV2 and TRBJ1-1; D unclear. Germline CDR1 is SNHLY and CDR2 is FYNNEI. V lost 4 bases to trimming and J lost 7 bases, with 4 bases between them. This CDR3 spans 10 amino acids. Here the CDR3 DNA reads TGTGCCAGCAGTGGTCTTGAAGCTTTCTTT. Its translation: CASSGLEAFF.

The CDR3 here is CSVDGTAGGPDEQYF. In DNA, the CDR3 is TGCAGCGTTGACGGGACGGCGGGAGGGCCCGACGAGCAGTACTTC. This chain joins TRBV29-1 and TRBJ2-7; TRBD2 aligns across 9 bases. With 3 bases clipped from V and 5 bases from J, the junction kept 11 bases outside the gene matches. The CDR3 loop spans 15 amino acids. Per the germline V gene, CDR1 is SQVTM and CDR2 is ANQGSEA.

The V call is TRBV5-4, the J call TRBJ2-7; the match to TRBD2 covers 7 bases. CDR1 and CDR2 from the germline V gene are SGHNT and YYREEE (reference sequence). This CDR3 is 13 amino acids long. Trimming removed 4 bases from V and 7 bases from J; junction bases left unmatched: 8. Here the CDR3 reads CASSPGGRGEQYF. The CDR3 DNA follows: TGTGCCAGCAGCCCGGGGGGTCGGGGGGAGCAGTACTTC.

This chain joins TRBV6-6 and TRBJ1-2, with D maybe TRBD1 (6 bases). Between the trimmed V and J ends, which lost 5 bases and 3 bases, there was a span of 16 bases. Germline lookup yields CDR1 MNHNY and CDR2 SVGAGI (reference sequence). The CDR3 is 15 residues long. For the CDR3, the DNA is TGTGCCAGCAGTGAGCAGGGGCCCATCGACTATGGCTACACCTTC. This encodes CASSEQGPIDYGYTF.

The V and J genes are TRBV2 and TRBJ2-3, with D tentatively TRBD1 (6 bases). V was cut by 1 base and J by 0 bases, with 8 bases left in between. Germline CDR1 and CDR2: SNHLY and FYNNEI. This CDR3 is built from 15 residues. For the CDR3, the DNA is TGTGCCAGCAGTGAAGGACAGGCAAGCACAGATACGCAGTATTTT. Protein: CASSEGQASTDTQYF.

The gene calls are TRBV11-2 and TRBJ1-2; TRBD1 matches at 7 bases. V was clipped by 1 base and J by 5 bases; unmatched bases: 10. The germline V gene has CDR1 SGHAT and CDR2 FQNNGV. This CDR3 spans 16 amino acids. CDR3 loop: CASSLGGYEGAYGYTF. The DNA for the CDR3 is TGTGCCAGCAGCTTAGGGGGGTACGAGGGGGCGTATGGCTACACCTTC.

This chain uses TRBV5-1 with TRBJ2-7; D possibly corresponds to TRBD1 (5 bases). This CDR3 contains 13 residues. Germline CDR1 is SGHRS and CDR2 is YFSETQ. V was pared by 4 bases and J by 5 bases, with 13 bases between. CDR3 residues: CASSGWGGDEQYF. CDR3 coding DNA: TGCGCCAGCAGCGGGTGGGGCGGAGACGAGCAGTACTTC.

In DNA form, the CDR3 reads TGTGCCAGCAGTGCCCGGACTAGCGCCCACACCGGGGAGCTGTTTTTT. This sequence encodes CASSARTSAHTGELFF. The chain has TRBV28 and TRBJ2-2; 9 nucleotides line up with TRBD2. The V gene's germline CDR1 is MDHEN and CDR2 SYDVKM. Trimming took 5 bases from V and 3 from J; bases not matched to a gene: 7. This CDR3 is 16 amino acids long.

This chain joins TRBV29-1 and TRBJ2-5; 8 nucleotides align to TRBD1. With V trimmed by 1 base and J by 2 bases, 9 bases remained unmatched. Germline V gene sequence: CDR1 SQVTM, CDR2 ANQGSEA. The CDR3 runs to 16 residues. The CDR3 sequence is CSVEGLDTGGQETQYF. CDR3 nucleotides: TGCAGCGTTGAAGGATTAGACACAGGGGGGCAAGAGACCCAGTACTTC.

The CDR3 loop is CASSSTSGRWGSTDTQYF. CDR3 DNA: TGTGCCAGCAGCTCTACTAGCGGGAGGTGGGGAAGCACAGATACGCAGTATTTT. The genes are TRBV7-9 and TRBJ2-3; the match to TRBD2 covers 12 bases. V trimming: 4 bases; J trimming: 0 bases; junction bases outside the gene matches: 8. The germline gives CDR1 SEHNR, CDR2 FQNEAQ (reference sequence). CDR3 size: 18 residues.

The chain is built from TRBV28 and TRBJ1-2; D unclear. The CDR3 is 15 amino acids. CDR1 and CDR2 from the germline V gene are MDHEN and SYDVKM. Trimming cost V 6 bases and J 0 bases, with 14 bases left between them. CDR3 amino acids: CASRAVGNSNYGYTF. The CDR3 nucleotides read TGTGCCAGCAGAGCGGTAGGAAACTCTAACTATGGCTACACCTTC.

The V gene is TRBV5-6, the J gene TRBJ2-7, with TRBD1 as a possible D gene (6 bases). With 3 bases removed from V and 3 bases from J, the gap between germline ends came to 13 bases. The CDR3 runs 14 residues. Germline V gene data show CDR1 as SGHDT and CDR2 as YYEEEE. The CDR3 is CASSSQPTGYEQYF. Written as DNA, the CDR3 is TGTGCCAGCAGCTCTCAACCGACAGGCTACGAGCAGTACTTC.

The chain is built from TRBV27 and TRBJ2-7, with 7 nucleotides matching TRBD1. This CDR3 spans 15 amino acids. Trimming removed 6 bases from V and 2 bases from J; junction bases left unmatched: 10. CDR1 and CDR2 (germline): MNHEY, SMNVEV (reference sequence). The CDR3 loop is CASSHGQASPYEQYF. CDR3 nucleotides: TGTGCCAGCAGCCACGGACAGGCGTCGCCCTACGAGCAGTACTTC.

The V and J genes are TRBV5-1 and TRBJ2-7; 9 nucleotides agree with TRBD1. The CDR3 covers 14 residues. The J segment lost 3 bases and the V segment lost 0 bases, leaving 1 base of the junction unmatched. The germline V gene encodes CDR1 SGHRS and CDR2 YFSETQ. The CDR3 spells CASSLEDRGYEQYF. CDR3 in DNA: TGCGCCAGCAGCTTGGAGGACAGGGGCTACGAGCAGTACTTC.

The CDR3, as DNA: TGTGCCAGCGTCTCGCCGGGGGGGAGCTATGGCTACACCTTC. This translates into CASVSPGGSYGYTF. The rearrangement links TRBV6-5 to TRBJ1-2; D might be TRBD1 (5 bases). From germline, CDR1 is MNHEY and CDR2 SVGAGI. Trimming took 8 bases from V and 4 from J, leaving 17 bases between them. CDR3 length: 14 amino acids.

The J gene is TRBJ2-3, the V gene TRBV5-8; a weak D match, TRBD1 (5 bases). The V gene's germline CDR1 is SGHTS and CDR2 YDEGEE. CDR3 length: 15 residues. Between the trimmed V and J ends, which lost 2 bases and 5 bases, there was a span of 15 bases. CDR3 amino acids: CASSLEAGLGDTQYF. The CDR3 DNA follows: TGTGCCAGCAGCTTAGAGGCAGGGCTCGGAGATACGCAGTATTTT.

J is TRBJ2-7 and V is TRBV19; tentative D call: TRBD1 (6 bases). Germline CDR1 and CDR2: LNHDA and SQIVND (reference sequence). V lost 4 bases to trimming and J lost 3 bases, with 10 bases between them. This CDR3 spans 13 amino acids. The CDR3 region has the DNA TGTGCCAGTAGTAAAACAGGGTACTACGAGCAGTACTTC. Translated, it gives CASSKTGYYEQYF.

CDR3 DNA: TGCAGCGCCATCCTTCCCGGGACAGGGCCCGAGCAGTACTTC. It encodes CSAILPGTGPEQYF. The chain couples TRBV29-1 to TRBJ2-7; 9 nucleotides align to TRBD1. This CDR3 has 14 residues. The germline V gene has CDR1 SQVTM and CDR2 ANQGSEA. J gave up 6 bases and V 7 bases, and 13 bases lay outside the gene matches.

The sample holds one count of this clone. The V call is TRBV6-1, the J call TRBJ2-7, with 9 bases fitting TRBD1. Germline V gene sequence: CDR1 MNHNS, CDR2 SASEGT. This CDR3 contains 13 residues. V lost 6 bases and J lost 7; bases outside the gene matches: 7. The CDR3 protein is CASRPGTGREQYF. The CDR3 DNA follows: TGTGCCAGCAGGCCCGGGACAGGGAGAGAGCAGTACTTC.

The chain combines TRBV29-1 with TRBJ2-7; no reliable D call. The CDR3 spans 12 residues. CDR1 and CDR2 from the germline V gene are SQVTM and ANQGSEA. The V end lost 0 bases, the J end lost 2 bases, and 5 bases lay between the germline ends. In DNA form, the CDR3 reads TGCAGCGTTGAAGAAGCGACCTACGAGCAGTACTTC. Translated, it gives CSVEEATYEQYF.

The chain combines TRBV6-5 with TRBJ1-5; D is perhaps TRBD1 (6 bases). The CDR3 spans 13 residues. V was pared by 5 bases and J by 7 bases, with 12 bases between. CDR1 is MNHEY and CDR2 is SVGAGI in the germline V gene. CDR3 amino acids: CASSLGQWQPQHF. The CDR3 DNA reads as TGTGCCAGCAGTCTCGGACAGTGGCAGCCCCAGCATTTT.

The chain employs TRBV27 and TRBJ2-1; TRBD2 aligns across 9 bases. Germline V CDR1 and CDR2: MNHEY, SMNVEV (reference sequence). The trim removed 7 bases at V and 6 bases at J, leaving 7 bases unmatched. CDR3 length: 14 residues. CDR3 DNA: TGTGCCAGCACCATTAGCGGGAGAGGCAATGAGCAGTTCTTC. This encodes CASTISGRGNEQFF.

This clone was observed once. The genes are TRBV27 and TRBJ1-1, with D perhaps matching TRBD1 (5 bases). Germline CDR1 and CDR2: MNHEY and SMNVEV (reference sequence). This CDR3 has 13 residues. Trimming cost V 3 bases and J 5 bases, with 10 bases left between them. The CDR3 spells CASSLGLRTEAFF. CDR3 in DNA: TGTGCCAGCAGTTTGGGGCTGCGGACTGAAGCTTTCTTT.

V is TRBV19 and J is TRBJ1-2; 7 bases map to TRBD1. The CDR3 is 16 residues long. The J segment lost 4 bases and the V segment lost 5 bases, leaving 13 bases of the junction unmatched. Germline V gives CDR1 LNHDA, CDR2 SQIVND (reference sequence). CDR3 DNA sequence: TGTGCCAGTAGTCCAGCCGGGACAGAAGATTCCTATGGCTACACCTTC. Translation: CASSPAGTEDSYGYTF.

This chain uses TRBV4-1 with TRBJ1-1; D perhaps matches TRBD1 (6 bases). Germline V gene sequence: CDR1 MGHRA, CDR2 YSYEKL. V was trimmed by 1 base and J by 2 bases, leaving 14 bases between them. This CDR3 has 16 amino acids. DNA of the CDR3: TGCGCCAGCAGCCAAGGTGTTCTGGACAGTAACACTGAAGCTTTCTTT. Its translation is CASSQGVLDSNTEAFF.

In its sample, this clone was seen once. The chain joins TRBV19 to TRBJ2-7; tentatively, D is TRBD2 (6 bases). This CDR3 comprises 14 residues. In germline, CDR1 is LNHDA, CDR2 SQIVND (reference sequence). V was trimmed by 3 bases and J by 2 bases, leaving 11 bases between them. CDR3 amino acids: CASSIREFAYEQYF. The CDR3, as DNA: TGTGCCAGTAGTATCCGGGAGTTCGCCTACGAGCAGTACTTC.

This clone was counted a single time. The J gene is TRBJ1-1, the V gene TRBV11-3, with 8 positions matching TRBD1. J gave up 0 bases and V 5 bases, and 5 bases lay outside the gene matches. The CDR3 is 15 residues long. From germline, CDR1 is SGHNT and CDR2 YENEEA. CDR3 DNA: TGTGCCAGCAGCAGTCGACAGGGGATGAACACTGAAGCTTTCTTT. It specifies CASSSRQGMNTEAFF.

V and J are TRBV11-1 and TRBJ2-1; TRBD2 aligns across 11 bases. V was clipped by 5 bases and J by 7 bases; unmatched bases: 10. CDR3 length: 16 amino acids. Per germline, CDR1 SGHAT and CDR2 FQDESV (reference sequence). The CDR3 DNA reads as TGTGCCAGCAGCCGACTTAGCGGGAGGGCGGAGAATGAGCAGTTCTTC. This gives the protein CASSRLSGRAENEQFF. Filled out from reference TRBV11-1 and TRBJ2-1, the complete variable domain reads EAEVAQSPRYKITEKSQAVAFWCDPISGHATLYWYRQILGQGPELLVQFQDESVVDDSQLPKDRFSAERLKGVDSTLKIQPAELGDSAMYLCASSRLSGRAENEQFFGPGTRLTVL.